Detailed here is one T cell receptor (beta chain). Original handling: How many nucleated cells were present was estimated from reference gene primer amplification. This table comes from immunoSEQ multiplex PCR, and its TCRdb copy is limited to in-frame clones, with some not included. V, J and clone size reflect that table, while D and trimming were determined from the DNA. Here the sample spans 150,000 to 200,000 clones, about 88% being singletons. The data originate from a study of blood T cell repertoires in COVID-19. Study-level background: Collection of acute and convalescent COVID-19 samples took place in the United States, Italy and Spain. T cells, B-cell-depleted T cells, or PBMCs provided the cDNA or gDNA that served as material.

V was clipped by 1 base and J by 7 bases, with 13 bases between them. This CDR3 has 14 residues. Germline V gene sequence: CDR1 SGHAT, CDR2 FQNNGV. The sequencing input was peripheral blood. The sequence was collected from a woman at least 80 years old in a cohort sampled during active or convalescent COVID-19. The rearrangement joins TRBV11-2 to TRBJ1-1, with a tentative D call TRBD1 (5 bases). CDR3 sequence: CASSLAFGQGEAFF. CDR3 nucleotide sequence: TGTGCCAGCAGCTTAGCATTCGGCCAGGGTGAAGCTTTCTTT.